The present entry profiles one T cell receptor beta chain with its context. What it recognizes is unknown. The record originates from a study of T cell responses to AZD1222 COVID-19 vaccine. Study-level findings and limits: Rises in breadth and depth of Spike-specific TCRs came after two AZD1222 doses. The number of AZD1222 recipients seropositive at baseline was only 5 to 7. Unmutated variant regions are reportedly targeted by nearly half of spike-specific TCRs. A mostly white British donor set with more females was recruited, and clonal diversity was possibly underestimated.

The protocol was immunoSEQ multiplex PCR, while the TCRdb copy is restricted to in-frame clones and leaves out a portion. The repertoire includes 250,000 to 300,000 clones, approximately 94% of them detected once, and 0.55% sits in the top ten. The V end was cut by 4 bases, the J end by 0 bases, with 10 bases between. The germline CDR1 and CDR2 sequences are MGHDK and SYGVNS. The CDR3 is 16 amino acids. This specimen was peripheral blood, taken 28 days after the second AZD1222 dose. The sequence came from an adult who received the AZD1222 COVID-19 vaccine. This chain uses TRBV25-1 with TRBJ2-6; TRBD1 or TRBD2 may be the D gene (5 bases each). This CDR3 reads CASSGGVYSGANVLTF. The CDR3 nucleotides read TGTGCCAGCAGTGGAGGGGTCTACTCTGGGGCCAACGTCCTGACTTTC. Full variable domain (missing parts from reference TRBV25-1 and TRBJ2-6): EADIYQTPRYLVIGTGKKITLECSQTMGHDKMYWYQQDPGMELHLIHYSYGVNSTEKGDLSSESTVSRIRTEHFPLTLESARPSHTSQYLCASSGGVYSGANVLTFGAGSRLTVL.